Listed here are 25 T cell receptor beta chains from one sample, sequenced in a study of CD8+CD57+ T cells in acquired aplastic anemia. Genomic DNA provided the template from which TCR beta VDJ and CDR3 profiles were obtained. MiXCR was run by TCRdb on the reads, yielding one entry per CDR3 protein. This sample carries 150,000 to 200,000 distinct CDR3 sequences, around 65% of them seen once, and the ten largest clones take around 45%. The specimen sequenced was sorted CD4+, CD8+, or CD8+CD57+ T cells (not recorded which) from PBMCs. All receptors come from a human donor with severe aplastic anemia or a healthy control (not recorded which).

J is TRBJ1-6 and V is TRBV2; possible D gene TRBD1, 6 bases. Germline-derived CDR1 and CDR2 are SNHLY and FYNNEI. This CDR3 contains 15 residues. Trimming removed 3 bases at V and 9 bases at J, with 15 bases between. The CDR3 DNA sequence: TGTGCCAGCAGTGAGGAACAGGGTAGGGTTTCACCCCTCCACTTT. Translating it yields CASSEEQGRVSPLHF.

The chain is built from TRBV7-2 and TRBJ1-1, with TRBD1 matching 8 bases. This CDR3 comprises 15 residues. Losses at the gene ends were 1 base for V and 1 base for J; bases not matched to a gene: 2. Germline-derived CDR1 and CDR2 are SGHTA and FQGNSA. CDR3 in amino acids: CASSLGDRRNTEAFF. Here the CDR3 DNA reads TGTGCCAGCAGCTTAGGGGACAGGCGGAACACTGAAGCTTTCTTT.

This clonotype has at least ten counts. V gene TRBV19 combines with J gene TRBJ1-1; possibly TRBD1 for D (5 bases). The CDR3 contains 12 residues. Trimming cost V 3 bases and J 3 bases, with 5 bases left between them. Germline V gene lookup returns CDR1 LNHDA and CDR2 SQIVND (reference sequence). The CDR3 is CASSIRDTEAFF. Here the CDR3 DNA reads TGTGCCAGTAGTATCAGGGACACTGAAGCTTTCTTT. Together with reference TRBV19 and TRBJ1-1, the CDR3 gives the full variable domain: DGGITQSPKYLFRKEGQNVTLSCEQNLNHDAMYWYRQDPGQGLRLIYYSQIVNDFQKGDIAEGYSVSREKKESFPLTVTSAQKNPTAFYLCASSIRDTEAFFGQGTRLTVV.

V gene TRBV20-1 combines with J gene TRBJ2-5; no firm D call. The germline V and J ends were trimmed by 7 bases and 7 bases, with 10 bases remaining between them. CDR1 and CDR2 from the germline V gene are DFQATT and SNEGSKA (reference sequence). The CDR3 loop spans 10 amino acids. CDR3 region: CSVAEATQYF. In nucleotides, the CDR3 is TGCAGTGTTGCCGAGGCGACCCAGTACTTC.

In DNA form, the CDR3 reads TGTGCCAGCAGAATTAATATGAACACTGAAGCTTTCTTT. Its translation is CASRINMNTEAFF. J is TRBJ1-1 and V is TRBV7-9; D not resolved. Germline CDR1 SEHNR, CDR2 FQNEAQ (reference sequence). V gave up 6 bases and J gave up 0 bases, with 8 bases separating them. CDR3 size: 13 residues.

The chain employs TRBV9 and TRBJ2-1, with 9 nucleotides matching TRBD1. CDR1 and CDR2 (germline): SGDLS, YYNGEE. Trimming at V came to 1 base and at J to 10 bases, leaving 15 bases not matched to a gene. This CDR3 spans 17 amino acids. This CDR3 reads CASSVKRDRANTGEQFF. The CDR3 DNA reads TGTGCCAGCAGCGTAAAGCGGGACAGGGCGAACACCGGGGAGCAGTTCTTC. Full variable domain (missing parts from reference TRBV9 and TRBJ2-1): DSGVTQTPKHLITATGQRVTLRCSPRSGDLSVYWYQQSLDQGLQFLIQYYNGEERAKGNILERFSAQQFPDLHSELNLSSLELGDSALYFCASSVKRDRANTGEQFFGPGTRLTVL.

This chain connects TRBV2 to TRBJ1-6, with D perhaps TRBD1 (5 bases). The CDR3 spans 15 residues. V gave up 6 bases and J gave up 7 bases, with 16 bases separating them. In germline, CDR1 is SNHLY, CDR2 FYNNEI. CDR3 in DNA: TGTGCCAGCAGCAGGGAGTTTGGTAGCAATTCACCCCTCCACTTT. It yields the protein CASSREFGSNSPLHF.

V is TRBV24-1 and J is TRBJ2-1, with a weak D call TRBD2 (5 bases). This CDR3 region has 16 residues. Trimming shortened V by 5 bases and J by 0 bases, and 13 bases separated the two germline ends. CDR1 KGHDR and CDR2 SFDVKD come from the germline V gene. CDR3 region: CATSGSEGSSYNEQFF. The CDR3 nucleotides read TGTGCCACCAGTGGATCAGAAGGGAGCTCCTACAATGAGCAGTTCTTC.

The chain recombines TRBV10-3 with TRBJ1-2; weak D call: TRBD1 (6 bases). CDR1 and CDR2 from the germline V gene are ENHRY and SYGVKD. V was trimmed by 2 bases and J by 5 bases, leaving 12 bases between them. CDR3 length: 14 amino acids. The CDR3 here is CAISEQTGAYGYTF. The CDR3, as DNA: TGTGCCATCAGTGAGCAGACAGGCGCATATGGCTACACCTTC.

This rearrangement joins TRBV10-3 to TRBJ2-7; unclear D gene. The CDR3 runs 12 residues. V was clipped by 5 bases and J by 0 bases, with 5 bases between them. CDR1 and CDR2 (germline): ENHRY, SYGVKD. In nucleotides, the CDR3 is TGTGCCATCAGTTCCAGCTCCTACGAGCAGTACTTC. Encoded protein: CAISSSSYEQYF.

This clonotype was observed a handful of times. The genes are TRBV24-1 and TRBJ2-7; 12 bases fit TRBD2. V was clipped by 2 bases and J by 5 bases; unmatched bases: 3. Germline V gives CDR1 KGHDR, CDR2 SFDVKD. The CDR3 extends over 15 amino acids. CDR3 bases: TGTGCCACCAGTGATTGGACTAGCGGGGACCACGAGCAGTACTTC. This translates into CATSDWTSGDHEQYF.

The V and J genes are TRBV29-1 and TRBJ1-1; 10 bases match TRBD1. The CDR3 totals 14 residues. The V segment lost 6 bases and the J segment 4 bases; nucleotides outside the gene matches: 8. From germline, CDR1 is SQVTM and CDR2 ANQGSEA. As DNA, the CDR3 is TGCAGCGTCCAGTCGGGACAGGGGTTCACTGAAGCTTTCTTT. This gives the protein CSVQSGQGFTEAFF.

The V and J genes are TRBV4-3 and TRBJ2-3, with D perhaps matching TRBD1 (6 bases). The V and J ends lost 4 bases and 2 bases respectively, with 10 bases between them. Per the germline V gene, CDR1 is LGHNA and CDR2 is YSLEER. This CDR3 has 14 residues. The CDR3 DNA is TGCGCCAGCAGCCCTAGGGGGAACACAGATACGCAGTATTTT. Translation gives CASSPRGNTDTQYF.

The J gene is TRBJ2-5, the V gene TRBV11-3; a possible D gene is TRBD2 (5 bases). The germline V gene encodes CDR1 SGHNT and CDR2 YENEEA. Deletions cut 4 bases from V and 1 base from J, with 25 bases between. The CDR3 runs 19 residues. This CDR3 is CASSSRRASQTVTQETQYF. In DNA, the CDR3 is TGTGCCAGCAGCTCCCGTCGGGCTAGCCAAACTGTTACCCAAGAGACCCAGTACTTC. Supplemented by reference TRBV11-3 and TRBJ2-5, the full variable domain reads EAGVVQSPRYKIIEKKQPVAFWCNPISGHNTLYWYLQNLGQGPELLIRYENEEAVDDSQLPKDRFSAERLKGVDSTLKIQPAELGDSAVYLCASSSRRASQTVTQETQYFGPGTRLLVL.

This clonotype was seen repeatedly, ten times or more. The chain joins TRBV14 to TRBJ1-1; D uncertain. Germline CDR1 and CDR2: SGHDN and FVKESK. This CDR3 has 12 residues. The V end was cut by 4 bases, the J end by 5 bases, with 8 bases between. As DNA, the CDR3 is TGTGCCAGCAGCCCCGATGGGACTGAAGCTTTCTTT. Its translation: CASSPDGTEAFF.

The gene calls are TRBV2 and TRBJ1-1, with unresolved D. This CDR3 has 13 amino acids. V lost 7 bases to trimming and J lost 8 bases, with 17 bases between them. Looked up from germline, CDR1 is SNHLY and CDR2 is FYNNEI. This CDR3 reads CASIGNRDIEAFF. DNA for the CDR3: TGTGCCAGCATCGGGAATCGGGATATCGAAGCTTTCTTT.

This rearrangement joins TRBV7-9 to TRBJ2-7; D gene unclear. CDR1 is SEHNR and CDR2 is FQNEAQ in the germline V gene (reference sequence). The V and J ends lost 1 base and 4 bases respectively, with 11 bases between them. CDR3 length equals 14 residues. As DNA, the CDR3 is TGTGCCAGCAGCTTAGGTGGGTGGGAATACGAGCAGTACTTC. It specifies CASSLGGWEYEQYF.

Written as DNA, the CDR3 is TGTGCCAGCAGTGTCGACAGCTTCATTGGGGAGCTGTTTTTT. Translation gives CASSVDSFIGELFF. The V and J genes are TRBV2 and TRBJ2-2, with D possibly TRBD1 on 5 matching bases. Per germline, CDR1 SNHLY and CDR2 FYNNEI. The CDR3 length is 14 residues. The V end was cut by 4 bases, the J end by 8 bases, with 14 bases between.

This clonotype was recorded at least ten times. The chain recombines TRBV5-1 with TRBJ2-1; 10 nucleotides align to TRBD2. Germline assignment: CDR1 SGHRS and CDR2 YFSETQ. There are 14 residues in the CDR3. Trimming at V came to 6 bases and at J to 4 bases, leaving 4 bases not matched to a gene. CDR3 sequence: CASTSGGGYNEQFF. In nucleotides, the CDR3 is TGCGCCAGCACAAGCGGGGGGGGTTACAATGAGCAGTTCTTC.

The chain couples TRBV24-1 to TRBJ2-1; a weak D match, TRBD2 (6 bases). Trimming took off 8 bases at V and 2 bases at J, with 12 bases between the two ends. The CDR3 is made up of 14 amino acids. CDR1 KGHDR and CDR2 SFDVKD come from the germline V gene. For the CDR3, the DNA is TGTGCCACCACTGGAGGGAGCCCCTACAATGAGCAGTTCTTC. Protein sequence: CATTGGSPYNEQFF.

This clonotype rates as medium-sized (0.01 to 0.1%). This rearrangement joins TRBV6-4 to TRBJ2-3; 8 bases match TRBD2. J was trimmed by 1 base and V by 3 bases; bases with no gene match: 0. Germline V lookup: CDR1 MRHNA, CDR2 SNTAGT. The CDR3 is made up of 14 amino acids. The CDR3 bases are TGTGCCAGCAGTGAAGCGGGGGGCACAGATACGCAGTATTTT. This encodes CASSEAGGTDTQYF.

CDR3: CASGWTGLNTEAFF. CDR3 coding DNA: TGCGCCAGCGGCTGGACAGGGCTAAACACTGAAGCTTTCTTT. The chain links TRBV5-1 to TRBJ1-1; the match to TRBD1 covers 8 bases. Germline V lookup: CDR1 SGHRS, CDR2 YFSETQ. The V and J ends lost 7 bases and 2 bases, in that order; junction bases with no gene match: 7. The CDR3 consists of 14 residues.

This clonotype appeared many times. CDR3 residues: CSVEDPGQSYGYTF. The CDR3 DNA reads TGCAGCGTTGAAGACCCCGGACAGAGCTATGGCTACACCTTC. V and J are TRBV29-1 and TRBJ1-2; a possible D gene is TRBD1 (6 bases). In germline, CDR1 is SQVTM, CDR2 ANQGSEA. V was clipped by 0 bases and J by 4 bases, with 12 bases between them. The CDR3 covers 14 residues. The variable domain in full, completed from reference TRBV29-1 and TRBJ1-2, reads SAVISQKPSRDICQRGTSLTIQCQVDSQVTMMFWYRQQPGQSLTLIATANQGSEATYESGFVIDKFPISRPNLTFSTLTVSNMSPEDSSIYLCSVEDPGQSYGYTFGSGTRLTVV.

On this clonotype itself: This may stem from a read error, because a much larger clone lies one nucleotide away. J is TRBJ2-5 and V is TRBV4-2, with TRBD1 identical over 7 bases. The germline V gene has CDR1 LGHNA and CDR2 YNFKEQ. The CDR3 consists of 17 residues. V gave up 0 bases and J gave up 2 bases; unmatched junction bases: 9. The CDR3 nucleotides are TGTGCCAGCAGCCAAGATGGAGCTAGCAGGGGGCAAGAGACCCAGTACTTC. Protein product: CASSQDGASRGQETQYF.

The chain combines TRBV12-3 or TRBV12-4 with TRBJ2-3, with D possibly TRBD1 on 5 matching bases. CDR3 length: 15 amino acids. Trimming left V 4 bases short and J 1 base short, with 12 bases between. CDR3 in amino acids: CASSYAQAGTDTQYF. The CDR3 DNA reads TGTGCCAGCAGTTATGCACAGGCGGGCACAGATACGCAGTATTTT.